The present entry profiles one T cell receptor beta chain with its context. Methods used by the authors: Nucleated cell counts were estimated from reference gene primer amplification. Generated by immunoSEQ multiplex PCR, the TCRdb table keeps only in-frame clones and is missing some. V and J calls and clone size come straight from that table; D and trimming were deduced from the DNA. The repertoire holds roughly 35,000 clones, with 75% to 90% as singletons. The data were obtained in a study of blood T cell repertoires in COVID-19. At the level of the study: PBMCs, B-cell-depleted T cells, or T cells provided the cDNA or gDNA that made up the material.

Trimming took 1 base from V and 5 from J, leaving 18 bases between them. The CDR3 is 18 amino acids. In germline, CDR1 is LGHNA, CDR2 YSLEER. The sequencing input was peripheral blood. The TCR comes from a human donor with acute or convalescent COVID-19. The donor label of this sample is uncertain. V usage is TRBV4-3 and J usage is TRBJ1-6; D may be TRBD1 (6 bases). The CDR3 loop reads CASSQALAHGQNNSPLHF. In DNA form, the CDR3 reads TGCGCCAGCAGCCAAGCACTTGCTCATGGACAGAATAATTCACCCCTCCACTTT.